This T cell receptor beta chain was found in a study of T cell repertoires in cytomegalovirus infection. Study background: Newly reported HLA-C-restricted and thoroughly characterized HLA-B-restricted CMV epitopes were employed. Indications came from public TCR beta signatures; they pointed to CMV infection and to a matching HLA type. Findings and limits, study-wide: Cumulative public TCR beta family frequency identified CMV carriers with the relevant HLA.

A single record per CDR3 protein comes from TCRdb applying MiXCR to the reads. Of 700,000 to 900,000 distinct CDR3 sequences in the sample, roughly 28% were seen once. A remark on this clonotype: Its target is not known.

The CDR3 has 14 residues. Germline-derived CDR1 and CDR2 are SGHVS and FNYEAQ. Trimming shortened V by 5 bases and J by 2 bases, and 13 bases separated the two germline ends. The source material was cultured CD8+ T cells from PBMCs, sampled from culture after CMV antigen stimulation. The chain has TRBV7-6 and TRBJ2-7; no clear D gene. The TCR originated in a human donor in good health (CMV status not recorded). Some clones in this sample may be carry-over from other donors' samples. CDR3 amino acids: CASSTGPGAYEQYF. CDR3 DNA: TGTGCCAGCAGCACCGGGCCTGGGGCCTACGAGCAGTACTTC.